This T cell receptor beta chain was sequenced for a study of technical replicates of blood from four donors. In germline, CDR1 is SEHNR, CDR2 FQNEAQ (reference sequence). Between the trimmed V and J ends, which lost 4 bases and 2 bases, there was a span of 11 bases. The CDR3 sequence is 14 residues long. TCRdb's copy holds only in-frame clones and misses some; the assay was immunoSEQ multiplex PCR. Of tens of thousands of clones listed, around 95% are singletons. The source material was T cells isolated from PBMCs. The chain has TRBV7-9 and TRBJ1-1, with D possibly matching TRBD1 (5 bases). The clonotype was recovered from a human donor in good health. Written as DNA, the CDR3 is TGTGCCAGCAGCTCCAGGGTATACAACACTGAAGCTTTCTTT. Translating it yields CASSSRVYNTEAFF.